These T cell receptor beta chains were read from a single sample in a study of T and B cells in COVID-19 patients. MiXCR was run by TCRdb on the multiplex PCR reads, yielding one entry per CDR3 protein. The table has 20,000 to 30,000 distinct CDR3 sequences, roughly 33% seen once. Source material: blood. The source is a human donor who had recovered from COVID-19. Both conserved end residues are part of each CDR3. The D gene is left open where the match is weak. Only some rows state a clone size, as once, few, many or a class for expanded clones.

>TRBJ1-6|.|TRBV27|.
TGTGCCAGCAGTTTCCTCGGGACACGGCTTTCACCCCTCCACTTT
CASSFLGTRLSPLHF
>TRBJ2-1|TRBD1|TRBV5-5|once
TGTGCCAGCAGCCCTGCGGGACAGGGGGTTGATGAGCAGTTCTTC
CASSPAGQGVDEQFF
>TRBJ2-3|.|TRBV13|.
TGTGCCAGCAGCCCTACCGGGACAACCAGCACAGATACGCAGTATTTT
CASSPTGTTSTDTQYF
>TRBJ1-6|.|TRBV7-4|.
TGTGCCAGCAGCTTAGCCCGGCAGAAGTGGTCACCCCTCCACTTT
CASSLARQKWSPLHF
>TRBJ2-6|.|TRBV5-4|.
TGTGCCAGCAGCTTATCGTTTATGGGGGATTGGGCCAACGTCCTGACTTTC
CASSLSFMGDWANVLTF
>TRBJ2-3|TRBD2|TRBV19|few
TGTGCCAGTAGTATAGGACGGGACTACCACACAGATACGCAGTATTTT
CASSIGRDYHTDTQYF
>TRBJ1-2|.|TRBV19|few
TGTGCCAGTAGTATAGATCGGCACAGTAATCTCTTTAACTATGGCTACACCTTC
CASSIDRHSNLFNYGYTF
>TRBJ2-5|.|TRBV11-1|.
TGTGCCAGCAGCCCCCACCGGGAGCAAGAGACCCAGTACTTC
CASSPHREQETQYF
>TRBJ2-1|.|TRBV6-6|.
TGTGCCAGCAGTTACTCGACATGGTTCAAAAACAATGAGCAGTTCTTC
CASSYSTWFKNNEQFF
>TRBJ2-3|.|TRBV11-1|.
TGTGCCAGCAGCTTAGATCTGGCTAGCCCCACAGATACGCAGTATTTT
CASSLDLASPTDTQYF
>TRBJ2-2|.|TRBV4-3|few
TGCGCCAGCAGCCAAGACCCAGACAGGAACACCGGGGAGCTGTTTTTT
CASSQDPDRNTGELFF
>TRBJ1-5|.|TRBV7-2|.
TGTGCCAGCAGCCGCGTCCTTGATCAGCCCCAGCATTTT
CASSRVLDQPQHF
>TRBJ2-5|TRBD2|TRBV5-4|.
TGTGCCAGCAGCTTGCGTAGCGGGGGGGAGGAGACCCAGTACTTC
CASSLRSGGEETQYF
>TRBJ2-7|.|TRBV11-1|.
TGTGCCAGCAGCTTGGGGGACTACGAGCAGTACTTC
CASSLGDYEQYF
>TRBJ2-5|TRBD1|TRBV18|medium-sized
TGTGCCAGCTCACCATGGGACAGGGAAGGAGAGACCCAGTACTTC
CASSPWDREGETQYF
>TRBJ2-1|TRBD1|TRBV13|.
TGTGCCAGCAGGGTACAGGGGTTAAATGAGCAGTTCTTC
CASRVQGLNEQFF
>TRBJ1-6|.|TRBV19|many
TGTGCCAGTAGTATAAACAAAGGCGATTCACCCCTCCACTTT
CASSINKGDSPLHF
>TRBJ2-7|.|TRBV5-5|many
TGTGCCAGCGCGCTCGTGGGGGGCGGGTACGAGCAGTACTTC
CASALVGGGYEQYF
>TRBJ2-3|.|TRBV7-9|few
TGTGCCAGCAGGTTAACTGGGCGCACAGATACGCAGTATTTT
CASRLTGRTDTQYF
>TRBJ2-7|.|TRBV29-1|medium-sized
TGCAGCGTTGGGGTCGACTACGAGCAGTACTTC
CSVGVDYEQYF
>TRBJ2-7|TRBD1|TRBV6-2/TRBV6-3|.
TGTGCCAGCAGTTTCCGGGACAGGGGGAATTACGAGCAGTACTTC
CASSFRDRGNYEQYF
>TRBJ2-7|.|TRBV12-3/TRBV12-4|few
TGTGCCAGCAGCCCAACACATTCCTACGAGCAGTACTTC
CASSPTHSYEQYF
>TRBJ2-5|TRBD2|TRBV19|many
TGTGCCAGTAGTATACAGCGGGGGTACCAAGAGACCCAGTACTTC
CASSIQRGYQETQYF
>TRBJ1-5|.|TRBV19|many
TGTGCCAGCAACAGGGAGTCCAATCAGCCCCAGCATTTT
CASNRESNQPQHF
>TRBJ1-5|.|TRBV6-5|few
TGTGCCAGCAATAGCAATCAGCCCCAGCATTTT
CASNSNQPQHF
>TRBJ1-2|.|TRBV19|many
TGTGCCAGTAGTATGCAGATGATCTATGGCTACACCTTC
CASSMQMIYGYTF